Shown below are 30 T cell receptor beta chains from a single sample sequenced in a study of identical twins (TCRdb year 2016). Libraries were built with 5' RACE. Sequencing took place on an Illumina HiSeq 2000. TCRdb cleaned the public reads at Q25 with fastp, built clones with MiXCR and kept in-frame beta chains. Identical CDR3 proteins give one entry, which carries the most common genes and DNA. This sample is represented by roughly 770,000 distinct CDR3 sequences; 15% to 20% of them were singletons. In total, the top ten clones hold about 12% of the sample. These data were also filed under a second study, of T cells expressing NK-cell markers.

The specimen sequenced was PBMCs. The receptors derive from a young woman in good health.

CDR3 sequence reads: CSAKTTGTFLEAFF. CDR3 in DNA: TGCAGTGCTAAAACGACAGGAACCTTCCTTGAAGCTTTCTTT. The V gene is TRBV20-1, the J gene TRBJ1-1; maybe TRBD1 (6 bases). Trimming shortened V by 4 bases and J by 7 bases, and 19 bases separated the two germline ends. The V gene's germline CDR1 is DFQATT and CDR2 SNEGSKA (reference sequence). The CDR3 is made up of 14 amino acids.

This clonotype has only a few counts. V is TRBV12-3 or TRBV12-4 and J is TRBJ1-1; TRBD1 matches 8 bases. The CDR3 contains 15 residues. The trim removed 7 bases at V and 1 base at J, leaving 8 bases unmatched. CDR3 sequence (DNA): TGTGCCAGCAATCGGCAGGGGGCTTGGAACACTGAAGCTTTCTTT. It yields the protein CASNRQGAWNTEAFF.

Many counts were recorded for this clonotype. The chain combines TRBV13 with TRBJ2-1, with 7 bases aligning to TRBD2. Germline V gives CDR1 PRHDT, CDR2 FYEKMQ (reference sequence). V lost 4 bases and J lost 7; bases outside the gene matches: 7. This CDR3 contains 14 residues. This CDR3 reads CASSSLAGVNEQFF. The CDR3 DNA reads as TGTGCCAGCAGCTCCCTGGCGGGAGTAAATGAGCAGTTCTTC.

The V and J genes are TRBV6-1 and TRBJ2-5; 7 nucleotides match TRBD2. CDR1 is MNHNS, CDR2 SASEGT, per germline. V was clipped by 3 bases and J by 0 bases; unmatched bases: 4. CDR3 length: 15 amino acids. The CDR3 DNA sequence: TGTGCCAGCAGTGACATAGCGGGTAACCAAGAGACCCAGTACTTC. This translates into CASSDIAGNQETQYF.

This clonotype showed up many times. The chain uses TRBV7-9 and TRBJ2-1; D might be TRBD2 (5 bases). This CDR3 spans 14 amino acids. V dropped 0 bases and J dropped 8 bases, with 11 bases sitting between them. The germline CDR1 and CDR2 sequences are SEHNR and FQNEAQ (reference sequence). The CDR3 is CASSLAPGIHEQFF. For the CDR3, the DNA is TGTGCCAGCAGCTTAGCTCCCGGGATCCATGAGCAGTTCTTC.

The gene calls are TRBV28 and TRBJ2-7; unclear D gene. The V gene lost 3 bases and the J gene lost 2 bases, with 8 bases spanning the gap. The length of the CDR3 is 13 residues. Germline CDR1 MDHEN, CDR2 SYDVKM. The CDR3, as DNA: TGTGCCAGCAGTTTTTCAAGGACCTACGAGCAGTACTTC. It encodes CASSFSRTYEQYF.

This clonotype was seen a single time. Written as DNA, the CDR3 is TGTGCCAGTATGGGGACTAACTACAATGAGCAGTTCTTC. It is translated as CASMGTNYNEQFF. The rearrangement joins TRBV19 to TRBJ2-1; 7 bases align to TRBD2. This CDR3 is 13 amino acids long. Germline trimming cut 7 bases from V and 3 bases from J; bases unmatched to any gene: 3. Germline CDR1 and CDR2: LNHDA and SQIVND (reference sequence).

This clonotype was seen many times. One junction end does not reproduce the germline sequence, and a read error may be involved. This chain connects TRBV7-7 to TRBJ2-2; D perhaps matches TRBD2 (6 bases). This CDR3 is 15 amino acids long. Per germline, CDR1 SSHAT and CDR2 FNYEAQ (reference sequence). The CDR3 nucleotides read TGTGCTAGCAGTAGCGGTGACAGGAACACCGGGGAGCTGTTTTTT. Translation: CASSSGDRNTGELFF.

This chain joins TRBV7-9 and TRBJ1-1; 7 nucleotides match TRBD1. The CDR3 covers 12 residues. In germline, CDR1 is SEHNR, CDR2 FQNEAQ (reference sequence). Unmatched junction bases numbered 12, after V lost 10 bases and J lost 10 bases. DNA of the CDR3: TGTGCCATCCAGGGGGAGGGGCCGGGAGCTTTCTTT. It yields the protein CAIQGEGPGAFF. Looking up the rest from reference TRBV7-9 and TRBJ1-1 gives the full variable domain: DTGVSQNPRHKITKRGQNVTFRCDPISEHNRLYWYRQTLGQGPEFLTYFQNEAQLEKSRLLSDRFSAERPKGSFSTLEIQRTEQGDSAMYLCAIQGEGPGAFFGQGTRLTVV.

This clonotype was found many times. The genes are TRBV18 and TRBJ1-1, with D perhaps matching TRBD1 (6 bases). Trimming left V 5 bases short and J 1 base short, with 11 bases between. The CDR3 is 14 residues long. From germline, CDR1 is KGHSH and CDR2 LQKENI. CDR3 in DNA: TGTGCCAGCTCATTGTCCAGGGGGAACACTGAAGCTTTCTTT. Translated, it gives CASSLSRGNTEAFF.

The rearrangement links TRBV12-3 or TRBV12-4 to TRBJ2-7; no reliable D call. CDR3 length: 14 residues. V lost 4 bases and J lost 1, with 11 bases in between. CDR3 coding DNA: TGTGCCAGCAGTTCCCAGTCCCTTTCCTACGAGCAGTACTTC. It translates to CASSSQSLSYEQYF.

This clonotype was observed a handful of times. This rearrangement joins TRBV7-9 to TRBJ2-3, with TRBD2 identical over 8 bases. V dropped 9 bases and J dropped 1; count of bases not matched to a gene: 12. Germline loops: CDR1 SEHNR, CDR2 FQNEAQ (reference sequence). CDR3 size: 16 residues. The CDR3 protein is CARGPPPAGGTDTQYF. The DNA for the CDR3 is TGTGCCAGAGGGCCCCCACCAGCGGGAGGCACAGATACGCAGTATTTT. The full variable domain, its missing parts supplied by reference TRBV7-9 and TRBJ2-3, is DTGVSQNPRHKITKRGQNVTFRCDPISEHNRLYWYRQTLGQGPEFLTYFQNEAQLEKSRLLSDRFSAERPKGSFSTLEIQRTEQGDSAMYLCARGPPPAGGTDTQYFGPGTRLTVL.

The gene calls are TRBV12-3 or TRBV12-4 and TRBJ2-7; possibly TRBD2 for D (5 bases). This CDR3 comprises 11 residues. The CDR3: CATRSGSEQYF. CDR3 bases: TGTGCAACTAGAAGTGGAAGCGAGCAGTACTTC.

The J gene is TRBJ1-1, the V gene TRBV12-3 or TRBV12-4, with unresolved D. V lost 3 bases to trimming and J lost 1 base, with 6 bases between them. The CDR3 covers 13 residues. This CDR3 is CASSFHSNTEAFF. CDR3 sequence (DNA): TGTGCCAGCAGTTTTCACTCGAACACTGAAGCTTTCTTT.

This clonotype occurred a few times. The chain joins TRBV2 to TRBJ2-3; D unresolved. Germline V gene sequence: CDR1 SNHLY, CDR2 FYNNEI. This CDR3 has 12 residues. Trimming took 8 bases from V and 5 from J, leaving 11 bases between them. CDR3: CASGLRLDTQYF. The CDR3 DNA reads TGTGCCAGCGGGTTGCGTTTAGATACGCAGTATTTT. Based on the CDR3 plus reference TRBV2 and TRBJ2-3, the full variable domain is EPEVTQTPSHQVTQMGQEVILRCVPISNHLYFYWYRQILGQKVEFLVSFYNNEISEKSEIFDDQFSVERPDGSNFTLKIRSTKLEDSAMYFCASGLRLDTQYFGPGTRLTVL.

The CDR3 protein is CASSVGTGRNYEQFF. CDR3 in DNA: TGTGCCAGCAGCGTAGGGACAGGGCGGAACTATGAGCAGTTCTTC. V and J are TRBV9 and TRBJ2-1; 8 bases agree with TRBD1. With 0 bases clipped from V and 8 bases from J, the junction kept 7 bases outside the gene matches. The germline V gene encodes CDR1 SGDLS and CDR2 YYNGEE. This CDR3 spans 15 amino acids.

In this sample, this clonotype turned up a few times. The chain recombines TRBV18 with TRBJ1-1; D gene uncertain. V was trimmed by 5 bases and J by 5 bases, leaving 6 bases between them. CDR3 length equals 11 residues. The germline V gene has CDR1 KGHSH and CDR2 LQKENI. In DNA form, the CDR3 reads TGTGCCAGCTCAACTACGACTGAAGCTTTCTTT. The encoded protein is CASSTTTEAFF.

The V call is TRBV6-2 or TRBV6-3, the J call TRBJ2-7; 10 bases line up with TRBD2. The germline V gene encodes CDR1 MNHEY and CDR2 SVGEGT. The J segment lost 9 bases and the V segment lost 7 bases, leaving 15 bases of the junction unmatched. The CDR3 totals 15 residues. The CDR3 reads CASTYRTSGSRGQYF. In DNA, the CDR3 is TGTGCCAGCACCTACCGGACTAGCGGATCGCGGGGGCAGTACTTC.

This chain connects TRBV7-9 to TRBJ2-1; unclear D gene. Germline V gives CDR1 SEHNR, CDR2 FQNEAQ (reference sequence). Trimming took 1 base from V and 8 from J, leaving 21 bases between them. The CDR3 length is 17 residues. CDR3 DNA: TGTGCCAGCAGCTTAGGAGATATGTGGGCGTCGCCGGATGAGCAGTTCTTC. This codes for CASSLGDMWASPDEQFF. Drawing the rest from reference TRBV7-9 and TRBJ2-1, the complete variable domain is DTGVSQNPRHKITKRGQNVTFRCDPISEHNRLYWYRQTLGQGPEFLTYFQNEAQLEKSRLLSDRFSAERPKGSFSTLEIQRTEQGDSAMYLCASSLGDMWASPDEQFFGPGTRLTVL.

This clonotype was recorded a few times. The V call is TRBV7-2, the J call TRBJ2-3; TRBD2 aligns across 10 bases. This CDR3 is built from 17 residues. Germline trimming cut 1 base from V and 2 bases from J; bases unmatched to any gene: 6. Germline assignment: CDR1 SGHTA and CDR2 FQGNSA. CDR3 in amino acids: CASSLVPAGGNTDTQYF. CDR3 DNA: TGTGCCAGCAGCTTAGTGCCAGCGGGGGGGAACACAGATACGCAGTATTTT.

This clonotype was observed a handful of times. The rearrangement uses TRBV5-5 and TRBJ2-1; 7 bases map to TRBD1. The CDR3 is made up of 17 amino acids. Germline CDR1 is SGHKS and CDR2 is YYEKEE (reference sequence). The V and J ends lost 3 bases and 7 bases, in that order; junction bases with no gene match: 16. The CDR3 coding sequence is TGTGCCAGCAGCTCCCCCCCCGGGACAGTCCTAAGGAATGAGCAGTTCTTC. Amino acid sequence: CASSSPPGTVLRNEQFF. The full variable domain, completed using reference TRBV5-5 and TRBJ2-1, is DAGVTQSPTHLIKTRGQQVTLRCSPISGHKSVSWYQQVLGQGPQFIFQYYEKEERGRGNFPDRFSARQFPNYSSELNVNALLLGDSALYLCASSSPPGTVLRNEQFFGPGTRLTVL.

This clonotype was picked up a small number of times. V and J are TRBV29-1 and TRBJ1-1; D remains ambiguous. The CDR3 spans 11 residues. V lost 4 bases and J lost 1, with 4 bases in between. Germline CDR1 SQVTM, CDR2 ANQGSEA. For the CDR3, the DNA is TGCAGCGTTGGTGAGAACACTGAAGCTTTCTTT. It is translated as CSVGENTEAFF.

The chain carries TRBV12-3 or TRBV12-4 and TRBJ1-1; tentative D call: TRBD1 (5 bases). Trimming cost V 7 bases and J 1 base, with 13 bases left between them. This CDR3 has 14 residues. CDR3 residues: CASTLGRRNTEAFF. CDR3 DNA sequence: TGTGCCAGCACCCTGGGACGGAGGAACACTGAAGCTTTCTTT.

This clonotype was seen a handful of times. The chain combines TRBV20-1 with TRBJ2-1, with TRBD2 identical over 11 bases. The germline gives CDR1 DFQATT, CDR2 SNEGSKA (reference sequence). The CDR3 runs to 14 residues. V shed 7 bases, J shed 9 bases, and the junction held 11 bases outside the gene matches. The CDR3 coding sequence is TGCAGTGTTCTCCCGGGACTAGCGGTGGGTGAGCAGTTCTTC. Protein sequence: CSVLPGLAVGEQFF.

A single count supports this clonotype. This chain uses TRBV15 with TRBJ1-4; the D is unclear. Looked up from germline, CDR1 is LNHNV and CDR2 is YYDKDF (reference sequence). Trimming cost V 0 bases and J 5 bases, with 10 bases left between them. The CDR3 loop spans 15 amino acids. CDR3 sequence reads: CATSRDDGFNEKLFF. The DNA for the CDR3 is TGTGCCACCAGCAGAGATGACGGGTTCAATGAAAAACTGTTTTTT.

This rearrangement joins TRBV20-1 to TRBJ1-1; no definite D call. The CDR3 runs to 12 residues. With 4 bases removed from V and 0 bases from J, the gap between germline ends came to 6 bases. Germline V gives CDR1 DFQATT, CDR2 SNEGSKA (reference sequence). CDR3 amino acids: CSAIPMNTEAFF. The CDR3 coding sequence is TGCAGTGCTATACCTATGAACACTGAAGCTTTCTTT.

This chain connects TRBV5-1 to TRBJ2-5; maybe TRBD1 (6 bases). From germline, CDR1 is SGHRS and CDR2 YFSETQ. The CDR3 is 14 amino acids. V lost 3 bases, J lost 1 base, and 10 bases lay in between. CDR3 in amino acids: CASSSGHGQETQYF. The CDR3 region has the DNA TGCGCCAGCAGCTCGGGACACGGCCAAGAGACCCAGTACTTC.

This clonotype was picked up a small number of times. The gene calls are TRBV29-1 and TRBJ1-1; D possibly corresponds to TRBD1 (5 bases). V was trimmed by 3 bases and J by 1 base, leaving 9 bases between them. Germline CDR1 is SQVTM and CDR2 is ANQGSEA. The CDR3 spans 13 residues. The CDR3 DNA is TGCAGCGTTGACGGGGACCCGAACACTGAAGCTTTCTTT. It translates to CSVDGDPNTEAFF.

This clonotype was found a few times. The rearrangement uses TRBV15 and TRBJ1-2; D is unresolved. The CDR3 sequence is 16 residues long. Trimming removed 0 bases from V and 3 bases from J, with 14 bases in between. CDR1 is LNHNV, CDR2 YYDKDF, per germline (reference sequence). CDR3 in amino acids: CATSRDRATNYYGYTF. The CDR3 region has the DNA TGTGCCACCAGCAGAGATCGGGCTACGAACTACTATGGCTACACCTTC.

This clonotype was found a few times. The chain recombines TRBV5-1 with TRBJ2-1, with D tentatively TRBD1 (6 bases). V was shortened by 0 bases and J by 4 bases, with 8 bases between the two germline ends. Looked up from germline, CDR1 is SGHRS and CDR2 is YFSETQ. CDR3 size: 14 residues. The CDR3 DNA reads TGCGCCAGCAGCTTGGGGGACAAATACAATGAGCAGTTCTTC. It codes for CASSLGDKYNEQFF.